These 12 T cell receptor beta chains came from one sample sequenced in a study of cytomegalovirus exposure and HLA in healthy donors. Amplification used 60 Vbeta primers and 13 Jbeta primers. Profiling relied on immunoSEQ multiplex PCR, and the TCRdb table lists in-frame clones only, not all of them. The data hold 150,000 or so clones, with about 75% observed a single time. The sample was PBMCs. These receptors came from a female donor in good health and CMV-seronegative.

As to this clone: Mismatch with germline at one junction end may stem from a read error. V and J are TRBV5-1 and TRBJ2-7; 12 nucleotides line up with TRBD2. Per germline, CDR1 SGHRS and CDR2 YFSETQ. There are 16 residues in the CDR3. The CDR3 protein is CASSLGLAGSSHEQYF. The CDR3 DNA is TGCGCCAGCAGCTTAGGACTAGCGGGGAGCTCCCACGAGCAGTACTTC.

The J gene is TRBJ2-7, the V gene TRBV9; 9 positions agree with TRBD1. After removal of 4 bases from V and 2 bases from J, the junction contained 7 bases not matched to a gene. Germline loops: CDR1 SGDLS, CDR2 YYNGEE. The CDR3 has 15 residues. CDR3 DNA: TGTGCCAGCAGCCTGACGGACAGGGGTCCCTACGAGCAGTACTTC. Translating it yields CASSLTDRGPYEQYF.

DNA of the CDR3: TGCGCCAGCAGCTTGGATCCGGGAGGGCCCTACAATGAGCAGTTCTTC. Its protein product is CASSLDPGGPYNEQFF. This chain joins TRBV5-1 and TRBJ2-1, with 8 bases lining up with TRBD2. The V segment lost 0 bases and the J segment 2 bases; nucleotides outside the gene matches: 4. CDR3 size: 16 residues. The germline gives CDR1 SGHRS, CDR2 YFSETQ. Variable domain in full (rest from reference TRBV5-1 and TRBJ2-1): KAGVTQTPRYLIKTRGQQVTLSCSPISGHRSVSWYQQTPGQGLQFLFEYFSETQRNKGNFPGRFSGRQFSNSRSEMNVSTLELGDSALYLCASSLDPGGPYNEQFFGPGTRLTVL.

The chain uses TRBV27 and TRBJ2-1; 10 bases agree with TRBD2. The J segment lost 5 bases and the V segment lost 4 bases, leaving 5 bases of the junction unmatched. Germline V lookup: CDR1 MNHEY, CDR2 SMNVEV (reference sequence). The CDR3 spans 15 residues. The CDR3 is CASSWTSGNHNEQFF. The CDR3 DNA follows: TGTGCCAGCAGTTGGACTAGCGGAAACCACAATGAGCAGTTCTTC.

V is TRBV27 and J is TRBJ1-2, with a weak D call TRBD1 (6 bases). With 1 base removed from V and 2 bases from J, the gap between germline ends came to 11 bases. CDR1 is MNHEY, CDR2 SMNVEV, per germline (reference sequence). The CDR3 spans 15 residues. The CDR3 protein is CASSLWPGANYGYTF. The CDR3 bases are TGTGCCAGCAGTTTATGGCCAGGGGCCAACTATGGCTACACCTTC.

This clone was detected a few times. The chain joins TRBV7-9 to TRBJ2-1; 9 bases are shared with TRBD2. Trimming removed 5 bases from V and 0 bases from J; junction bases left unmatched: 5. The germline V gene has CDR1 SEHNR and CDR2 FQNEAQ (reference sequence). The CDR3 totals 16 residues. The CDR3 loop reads CASSPLAGRSYNEQFF. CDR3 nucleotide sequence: TGTGCCAGCAGCCCTCTAGCGGGGCGCTCCTACAATGAGCAGTTCTTC.

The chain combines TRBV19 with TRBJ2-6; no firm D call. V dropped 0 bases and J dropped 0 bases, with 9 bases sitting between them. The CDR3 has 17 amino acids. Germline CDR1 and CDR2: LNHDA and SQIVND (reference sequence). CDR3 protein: CASSIDQRLSGANVLTF. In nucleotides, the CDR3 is TGTGCCAGTAGTATAGATCAGAGGCTCTCTGGGGCCAACGTCCTGACTTTC.

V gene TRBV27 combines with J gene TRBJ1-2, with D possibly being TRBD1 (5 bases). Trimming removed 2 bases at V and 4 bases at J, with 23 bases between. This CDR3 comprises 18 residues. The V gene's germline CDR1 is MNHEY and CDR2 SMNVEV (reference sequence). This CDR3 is CASSLLGPRGALVYGYTF. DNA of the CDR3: TGTGCCAGCAGTTTACTAGGACCGCGCGGGGCGCTGGTCTATGGCTACACCTTC.

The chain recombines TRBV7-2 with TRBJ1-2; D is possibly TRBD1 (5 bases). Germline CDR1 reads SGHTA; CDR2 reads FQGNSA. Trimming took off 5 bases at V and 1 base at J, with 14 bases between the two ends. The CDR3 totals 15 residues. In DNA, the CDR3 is TGTGCCAGCAGCCCTAGGATAGGGGTTAACTATGGCTACACCTTC. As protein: CASSPRIGVNYGYTF.

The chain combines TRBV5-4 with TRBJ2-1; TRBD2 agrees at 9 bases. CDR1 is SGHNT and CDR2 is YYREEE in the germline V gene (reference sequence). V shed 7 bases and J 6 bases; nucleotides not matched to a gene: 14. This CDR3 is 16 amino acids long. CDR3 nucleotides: TGTGCCAGCGGCGCCCCGGGACTAGCCGTTCGCAATGAGCAGTTCTTC. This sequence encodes CASGAPGLAVRNEQFF. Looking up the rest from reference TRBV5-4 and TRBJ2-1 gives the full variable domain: ETGVTQSPTHLIKTRGQQVTLRCSSQSGHNTVSWYQQALGQGPQFIFQYYREEENGRGNFPPRFSGLQFPNYSSELNVNALELDDSALYLCASGAPGLAVRNEQFFGPGTRLTVL.

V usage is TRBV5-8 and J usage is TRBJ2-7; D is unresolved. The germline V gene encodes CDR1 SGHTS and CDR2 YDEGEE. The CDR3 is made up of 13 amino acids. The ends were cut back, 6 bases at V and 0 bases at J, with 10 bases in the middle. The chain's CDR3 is CASTTENSYEQYF. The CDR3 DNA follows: TGTGCCAGCACTACAGAGAACTCCTACGAGCAGTACTTC.

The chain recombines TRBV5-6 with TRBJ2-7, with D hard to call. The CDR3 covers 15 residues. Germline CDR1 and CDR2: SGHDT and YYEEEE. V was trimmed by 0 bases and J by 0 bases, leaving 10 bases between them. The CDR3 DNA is TGTGCCAGCAGCTTGGCAACGGGTAGCTCCTACGAGCAGTACTTC. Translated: CASSLATGSSYEQYF.